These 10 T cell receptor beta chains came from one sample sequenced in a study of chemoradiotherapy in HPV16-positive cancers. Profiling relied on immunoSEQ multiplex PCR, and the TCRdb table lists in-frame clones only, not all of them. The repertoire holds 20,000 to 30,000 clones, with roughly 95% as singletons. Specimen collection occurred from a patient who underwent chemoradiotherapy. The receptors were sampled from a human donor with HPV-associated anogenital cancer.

The CDR3 spells CSAPGQGKDTF. In nucleotides, the CDR3 is TGCAGTGCCCCCGGACAGGGGAAAGACACCTTC. The chain couples TRBV20-1 to TRBJ1-2, with TRBD1 identical over 9 bases. V gave up 6 bases and J gave up 12 bases; unmatched junction bases: 8. Germline loops: CDR1 DFQATT, CDR2 SNEGSKA (reference sequence). This CDR3 comprises 11 residues.

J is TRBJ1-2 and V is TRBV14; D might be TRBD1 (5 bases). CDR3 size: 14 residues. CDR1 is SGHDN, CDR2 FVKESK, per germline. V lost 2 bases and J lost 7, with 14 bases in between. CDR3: CASSQQGYISGYTF. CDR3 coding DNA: TGTGCCAGCAGCCAACAGGGATACATTAGTGGCTACACCTTC.

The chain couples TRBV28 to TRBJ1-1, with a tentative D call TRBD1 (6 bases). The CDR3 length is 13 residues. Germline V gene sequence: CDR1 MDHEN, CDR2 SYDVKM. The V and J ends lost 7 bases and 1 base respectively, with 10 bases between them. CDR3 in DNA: TGTGCCAGCATCTTGGACAGGAACACTGAAGCTTTCTTT. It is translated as CASILDRNTEAFF.

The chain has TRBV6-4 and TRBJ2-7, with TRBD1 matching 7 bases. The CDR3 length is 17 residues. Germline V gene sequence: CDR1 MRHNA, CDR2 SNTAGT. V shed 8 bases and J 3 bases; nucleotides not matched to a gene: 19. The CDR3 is CASGRQGPTVGDYEQYF. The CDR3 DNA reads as TGTGCCAGCGGTCGACAGGGACCCACCGTTGGGGACTACGAGCAGTACTTC.

CDR3 nucleotide sequence: TGTGCCAGCACTTCTAGGGACCCTACCCTCCTCTACGAGCAGTACTTC. It codes for CASTSRDPTLLYEQYF. The chain couples TRBV5-6 to TRBJ2-7; D tentatively reads TRBD1 or TRBD2 (5 bases each). This CDR3 contains 16 residues. Trimming stripped 6 bases from V and 3 bases from J, with 22 bases between. CDR1 is SGHDT and CDR2 is YYEEEE in the germline V gene.

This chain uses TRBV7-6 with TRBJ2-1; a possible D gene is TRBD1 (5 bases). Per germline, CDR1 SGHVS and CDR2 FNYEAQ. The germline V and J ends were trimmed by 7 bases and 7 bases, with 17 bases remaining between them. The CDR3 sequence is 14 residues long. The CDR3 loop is CASTPVGPYNEQFF. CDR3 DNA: TGTGCCAGCACCCCTGTGGGGCCGTATAATGAGCAGTTCTTC.

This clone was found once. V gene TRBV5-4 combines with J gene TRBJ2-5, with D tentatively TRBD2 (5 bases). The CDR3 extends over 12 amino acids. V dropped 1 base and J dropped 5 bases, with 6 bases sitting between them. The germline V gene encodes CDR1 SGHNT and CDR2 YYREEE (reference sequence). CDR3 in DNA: TGTGCCAGCAGCTTGTCGGGGGAGACCCAGTACTTC. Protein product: CASSLSGETQYF.

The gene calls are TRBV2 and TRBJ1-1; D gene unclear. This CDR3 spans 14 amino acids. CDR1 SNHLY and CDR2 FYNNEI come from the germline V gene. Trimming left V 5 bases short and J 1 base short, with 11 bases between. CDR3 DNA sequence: TGTGCCAGCAGTTTAAGGCACGCGAACACTGAAGCTTTCTTT. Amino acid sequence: CASSLRHANTEAFF.

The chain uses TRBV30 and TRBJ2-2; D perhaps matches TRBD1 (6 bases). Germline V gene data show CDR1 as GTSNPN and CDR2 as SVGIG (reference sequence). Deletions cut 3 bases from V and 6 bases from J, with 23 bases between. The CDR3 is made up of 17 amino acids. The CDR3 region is CAWSPPQGNRSAGELFF. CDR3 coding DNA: TGTGCCTGGAGCCCTCCACAGGGAAATAGATCGGCCGGGGAGCTGTTTTTT.

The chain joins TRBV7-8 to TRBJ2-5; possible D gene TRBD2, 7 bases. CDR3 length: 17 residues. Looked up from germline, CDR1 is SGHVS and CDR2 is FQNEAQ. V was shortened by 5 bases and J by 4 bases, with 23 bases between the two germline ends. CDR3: CASSPIHLGGGGETQYF. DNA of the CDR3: TGTGCCAGCAGCCCTATTCATTTGGGGGGGGGCGGAGAGACCCAGTACTTC.